This T cell receptor beta chain was sequenced in a study of blood T cell repertoires in COVID-19. This clone showed up just a few times. Using immunoSEQ multiplex PCR, the repertoire was profiled, and TCRdb retains in-frame clones only, with some absent. The table records about 360,000 clones, approximately 86% of them present only once. This sequence originates from a woman aged 40 to 50 with acute COVID-19. The material sequenced was PBMCs or T cells enriched from blood (not recorded which).

The CDR3 sequence is CASSQESRGETQYF. CDR3 bases: TGCGCCAGCAGCCAAGAATCGAGAGGAGAGACCCAGTACTTC. The chain combines TRBV4-1 with TRBJ2-5; D is uncertain. The V end was cut by 0 bases, the J end by 4 bases, with 9 bases between. CDR3 length equals 14 residues. Germline values: CDR1 MGHRA, CDR2 YSYEKL.